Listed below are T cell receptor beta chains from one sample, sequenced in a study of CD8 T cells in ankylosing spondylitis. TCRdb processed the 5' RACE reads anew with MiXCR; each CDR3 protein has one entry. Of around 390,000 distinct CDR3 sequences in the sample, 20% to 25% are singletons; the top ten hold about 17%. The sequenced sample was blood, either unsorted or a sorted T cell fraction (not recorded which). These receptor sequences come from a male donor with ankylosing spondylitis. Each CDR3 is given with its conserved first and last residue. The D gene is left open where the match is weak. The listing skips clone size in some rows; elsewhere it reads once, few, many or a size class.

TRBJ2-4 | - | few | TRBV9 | TGTGCCAGCAGCCCCCCTTGGGGGACCAAAAACATTCAGTACTTC | CASSPPWGTKNIQYF
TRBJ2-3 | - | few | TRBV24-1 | TGTGCCACCAGTGATTCCCTTTCAAGTCCAGATACGCAGTATTTT | CATSDSLSSPDTQYF
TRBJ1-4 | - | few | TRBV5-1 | TGCGCCAGCAGCTTGAGAGGTGGATCTGGGGGTAATGAAAAACTGTTTTTT | CASSLRGGSGGNEKLFF
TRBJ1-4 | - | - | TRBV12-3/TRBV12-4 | TGTGCCAGCAGTCGACAGTCTAATGAAAAACTGTTTTTT | CASSRQSNEKLFF
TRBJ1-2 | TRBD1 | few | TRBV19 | TGTGCCAGTAGTATCTCGGGACAGCTTAACTATGGCTACACCTTC | CASSISGQLNYGYTF
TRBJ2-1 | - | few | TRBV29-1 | TGCAGCTACACATCGGGAGCCTTCAATGAGCAGTTCTTC | CSYTSGAFNEQFF
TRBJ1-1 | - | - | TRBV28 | TGTGCCAGCAGTTTAAGGTTACCGGAGATAACTGAAGCTTTCTTT | CASSLRLPEITEAFF
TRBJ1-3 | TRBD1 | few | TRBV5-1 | TGCGCCAGTTCGGGACAGGGACGCTCTGGAAACACCATATATTTT | CASSGQGRSGNTIYF
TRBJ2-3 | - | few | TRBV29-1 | TGCAGCTCCCGTGGGGGCAGGGCGCCCACAGATACGCAGTATTTT | CSSRGGRAPTDTQYF
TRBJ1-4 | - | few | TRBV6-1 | TGTGCCAGCAGCTCCCCAGGGACAACTAATGAAAAACTGTTTTTT | CASSSPGTTNEKLFF
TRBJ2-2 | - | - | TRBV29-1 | TGCAGCGTTACCTGGACACGTCCTGCCGGGGAGCTGTTTTTT | CSVTWTRPAGELFF
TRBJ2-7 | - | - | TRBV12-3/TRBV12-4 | TGTGCCAGCAGCTTCGGGACATCATCCTACGAGCAGTACTTC | CASSFGTSSYEQYF
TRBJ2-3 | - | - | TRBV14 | TGTGCCAGCAGCCCTCCGGGGCGGTTCACAGATACGCAGTATTTT | CASSPPGRFTDTQYF
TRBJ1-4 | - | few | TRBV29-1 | TGCAGCGTTGGAATAGAAAAGGGTGAAAAACTGTTTTTT | CSVGIEKGEKLFF
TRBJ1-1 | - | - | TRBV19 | TGTGCCAGTAGCACCGTGGCCTTCGAAGCTTTCTTT | CASSTVAFEAFF
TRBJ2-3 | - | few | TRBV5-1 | TGCGCCAGCAGCTTCGCGGGTCTAGCCACAGATACGCAGTATTTT | CASSFAGLATDTQYF